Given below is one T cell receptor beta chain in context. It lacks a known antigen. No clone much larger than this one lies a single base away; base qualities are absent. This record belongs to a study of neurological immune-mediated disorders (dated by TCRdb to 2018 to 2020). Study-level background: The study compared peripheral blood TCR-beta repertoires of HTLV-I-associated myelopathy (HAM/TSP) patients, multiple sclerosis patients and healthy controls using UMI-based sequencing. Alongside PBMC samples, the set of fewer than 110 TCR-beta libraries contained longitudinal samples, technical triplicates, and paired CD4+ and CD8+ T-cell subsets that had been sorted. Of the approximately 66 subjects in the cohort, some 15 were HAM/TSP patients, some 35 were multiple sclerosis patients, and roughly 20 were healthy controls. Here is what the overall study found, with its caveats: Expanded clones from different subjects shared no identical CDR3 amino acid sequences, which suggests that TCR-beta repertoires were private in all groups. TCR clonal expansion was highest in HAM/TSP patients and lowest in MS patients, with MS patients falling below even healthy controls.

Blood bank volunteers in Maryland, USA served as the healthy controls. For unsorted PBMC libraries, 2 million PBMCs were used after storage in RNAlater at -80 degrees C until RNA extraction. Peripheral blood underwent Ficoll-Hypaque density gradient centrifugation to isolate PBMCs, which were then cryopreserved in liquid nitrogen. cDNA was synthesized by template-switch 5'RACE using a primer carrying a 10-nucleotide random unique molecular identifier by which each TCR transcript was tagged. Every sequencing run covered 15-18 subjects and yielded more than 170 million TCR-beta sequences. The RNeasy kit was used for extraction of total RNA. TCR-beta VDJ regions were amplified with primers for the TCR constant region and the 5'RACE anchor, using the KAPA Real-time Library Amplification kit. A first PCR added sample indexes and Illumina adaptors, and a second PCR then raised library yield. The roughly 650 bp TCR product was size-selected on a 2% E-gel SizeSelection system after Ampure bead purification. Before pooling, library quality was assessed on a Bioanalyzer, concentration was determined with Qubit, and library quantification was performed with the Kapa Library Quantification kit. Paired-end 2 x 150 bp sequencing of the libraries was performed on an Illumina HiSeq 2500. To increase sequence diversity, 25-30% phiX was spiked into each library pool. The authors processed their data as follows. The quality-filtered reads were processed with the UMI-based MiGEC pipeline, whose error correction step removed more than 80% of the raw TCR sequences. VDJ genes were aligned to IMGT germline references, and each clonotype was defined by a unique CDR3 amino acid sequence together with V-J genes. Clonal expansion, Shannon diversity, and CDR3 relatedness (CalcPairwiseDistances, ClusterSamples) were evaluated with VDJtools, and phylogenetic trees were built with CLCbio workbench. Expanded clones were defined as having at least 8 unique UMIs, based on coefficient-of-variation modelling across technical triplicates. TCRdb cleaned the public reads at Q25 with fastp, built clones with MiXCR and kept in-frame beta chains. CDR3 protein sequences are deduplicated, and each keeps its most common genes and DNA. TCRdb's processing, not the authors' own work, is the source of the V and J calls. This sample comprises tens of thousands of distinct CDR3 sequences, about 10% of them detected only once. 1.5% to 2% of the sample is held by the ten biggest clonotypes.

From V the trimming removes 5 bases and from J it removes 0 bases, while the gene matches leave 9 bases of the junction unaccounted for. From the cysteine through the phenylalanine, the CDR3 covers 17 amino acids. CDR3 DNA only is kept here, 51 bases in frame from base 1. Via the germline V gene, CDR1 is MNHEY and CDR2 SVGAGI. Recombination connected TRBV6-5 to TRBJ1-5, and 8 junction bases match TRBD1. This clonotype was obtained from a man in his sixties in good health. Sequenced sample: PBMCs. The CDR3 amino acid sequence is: CASSLRDRGHSNQPQHF. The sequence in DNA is TGTGCCAGCAGTCTTAGAGACAGGGGTCATAGCAATCAGCCCCAGCATTTT.